The rows below give T cell receptor beta chains drawn from one sample of a study of neurological immune-mediated disorders. TCRdb reprocessed the 5' RACE reads with MiXCR, giving one entry per CDR3 protein. This table holds approximately 68,000 distinct CDR3 sequences, 4.8% found once. Source material: PBMCs. The receptors come from a woman in her 70s with multiple sclerosis. Each CDR3 is given without its conserved first and last residue. D genes are given only for firm matches.

d_gene | v_gene | CDR3aa
TRBD2 | TRBV20-1 | SAGLGSYEQY
. | TRBV7-9 | ASSRTTGTDGYT
. | TRBV7-2 | ASSPTSNTGELF
. | TRBV6-1 | ASRLKGGQQETQY
. | TRBV6-5 | ASSQTGLYGYT
. | TRBV12-3/TRBV12-4 | ASSSLAAGVEAF
. | TRBV3-1 | ASSQLGNEQF
. | TRBV7-9 | ASIPSPDSLDTEAF
TRBD2 | TRBV20-1 | SARDPSGKETQY
. | TRBV20-1 | SAPRRDITDTQY
TRBD1 | TRBV10-3 | ASQGDGTEAF
. | TRBV4-3 | ASSQDQKARHEQF
TRBD1 | TRBV18 | ASSPTGGQVAGANVLT
TRBD1 | TRBV5-1 | ASSDRENTEAF
. | TRBV7-8 | ASSSTSRGYNEQF
TRBD1 | TRBV20-1 | SAPAGGGQPQH
TRBD2 | TRBV6-6 | ASSSAGGPGEQY
. | TRBV5-1 | ASSPEWGANYGYT
TRBD1 | TRBV9 | ASSVGQGMQPQH
. | TRBV29-1 | SAGKGVNTEAF
. | TRBV7-2 | ASSLAGPQY
. | TRBV5-1 | ASSLEPNTGELF
TRBD2 | TRBV4-3 | ASSQGLAGGSRADTQY
. | TRBV25-1 | ASSEGHLNTGELF
TRBD2 | TRBV7-2 | ASSGGLAGGTEQF
. | TRBV20-1 | SAGGVVTNEKLF
TRBD2 | TRBV5-1 | ASSLRLAGGIEYEQY
. | TRBV7-9 | ASRGSFGTEAF
TRBD1 | TRBV27 | ASSGTGTINEQF
TRBD1 | TRBV12-3/TRBV12-4 | ASSTTGINSPLH
. | TRBV18 | ASSPPEGFYGYT
TRBD2 | TRBV12-3/TRBV12-4 | ASSDGLAGITDTQY
TRBD1 | TRBV27 | ASSSTGTGPYEQY
. | TRBV12-3/TRBV12-4 | ASSFSSNNQPQH
TRBD1 | TRBV6-2/TRBV6-3 | ASRTPGQGIGKLF
. | TRBV7-2 | ASSLAGVDTQY
. | TRBV30 | AGLMGGTNEKLF
TRBD1 | TRBV4-1 | ASSRGGTGSTAEAF
TRBD1 | TRBV20-1 | SAQDRGNTEAF
. | TRBV6-6 | ASSSSTDSGGDQPQH
. | TRBV15 | ATASAGLNTEAF
. | TRBV4-1 | ASSQDTGSAAKNIQY
. | TRBV20-1 | SARARQAGEETQY
. | TRBV27 | ASSFEGSNQPQH